A single sample gave rise to the 20 T cell receptor beta chains below, sequenced in a study of T cell changes during pregnancy in multiple sclerosis. TCRdb's table, derived via immunoSEQ multiplex PCR, lists solely in-frame clones and lacks some. The table shows tens of thousands of clones, with 88% occurring only once. The sequencing here drew on CD4+ T cells from peripheral blood mononuclear cells, taken in the third trimester of pregnancy. The origin of the receptors is a female donor with multiple sclerosis, enrolled in a pregnancy study.

The chain carries TRBV7-6 and TRBJ1-5; no clear D. This CDR3 comprises 15 residues. Germline lookup yields CDR1 SGHVS and CDR2 FNYEAQ. The V end was cut by 4 bases, the J end by 0 bases, with 10 bases between. CDR3 coding DNA: TGTGCCAGCAGCTCCAGCGCCTATAGCAATCAGCCCCAGCATTTT. Amino acids: CASSSSAYSNQPQHF.

The chain combines TRBV4-3 with TRBJ1-3; possibly TRBD1 for D (5 bases). The germline V and J ends were trimmed by 1 base and 8 bases, with 9 bases remaining between them. CDR1 and CDR2 from the germline V gene are LGHNA and YSLEER. CDR3 length equals 13 residues. CDR3 sequence (DNA): TGCGCCAGCAGCCAAGGTCGGGGGTACACCATATATTTT. It yields the protein CASSQGRGYTIYF.

CDR3 protein: CASSPRRRGYEQYF. In DNA, the CDR3 is TGTGCCAGCAGCCCCCGGAGGAGAGGATACGAGCAGTACTTC. This rearrangement joins TRBV21-1 to TRBJ2-7; the DNA was not used to check the table's D call, TRBD2. TRBV21-1 is a documented pseudogene. The CDR3 runs to 14 residues.

A single count supports this clone. The chain recombines TRBV5-1 with TRBJ1-2; 7 nucleotides align to TRBD1. V lost 0 bases to trimming and J lost 3 bases; unmatched junction nucleotides: 11. The CDR3 is 17 residues long. In germline, CDR1 is SGHRS, CDR2 YFSETQ. CDR3 sequence (DNA): TGCGCCAGCAGCTTGGGGGCAGGGGGGCTTCCGGACTATGGCTACACCTTC. Its protein is CASSLGAGGLPDYGYTF.

The CDR3 loop reads CASSQDRTTRGAGRQYF. In DNA, the CDR3 is TGCGCCAGCAGCCAAGATCGCACCACCCGGGGTGCGGGGAGGCAGTACTTC. V and J are TRBV4-1 and TRBJ2-7; tentative D call: TRBD2 (6 bases). Germline V gene sequence: CDR1 MGHRA, CDR2 YSYEKL. The CDR3 is 17 amino acids. Trimming left V 0 bases short and J 9 bases short, with 24 bases between.

V gene TRBV18 combines with J gene TRBJ2-2; 10 bases line up with TRBD1. Germline CDR1 KGHSH, CDR2 LQKENI. V shed 4 bases, J shed 3 bases, and the junction held 2 bases outside the gene matches. CDR3 length: 15 residues. This chain's CDR3 is CASSLDRGDTGELFF. The CDR3 DNA is TGTGCCAGCTCACTGGACAGGGGGGACACCGGGGAGCTGTTTTTT.

This chain joins TRBV7-2 and TRBJ2-1; 7 bases agree with TRBD2. Germline CDR1 SGHTA, CDR2 FQGNSA. After removal of 8 bases from V and 2 bases from J, the junction contained 9 bases not matched to a gene. This CDR3 contains 15 residues. The CDR3 here is CASVSRSGTYNEQFF. CDR3 sequence (DNA): TGTGCCAGCGTATCAAGGAGCGGGACCTACAATGAGCAGTTCTTC. Filled out from reference TRBV7-2 and TRBJ2-1, the complete variable domain reads GAGVSQSPSNKVTEKGKDVELRCDPISGHTALYWYRQSLGQGLEFLIYFQGNSAPDKSGLPSDRFSAERTGGSVSTLTIQRTQQEDSAVYLCASVSRSGTYNEQFFGPGTRLTVL.

The J gene is TRBJ2-5, the V gene TRBV7-9; maybe TRBD1 (6 bases). This CDR3 is 14 amino acids long. CDR1 is SEHNR and CDR2 is FQNEAQ in the germline V gene (reference sequence). Trimming stripped 4 bases from V and 2 bases from J, with 11 bases between. The CDR3 region is CASSSFDRQETQYF. The DNA of the CDR3 is TGTGCCAGCAGCTCATTCGACAGGCAAGAGACCCAGTACTTC.

The V gene is TRBV11-2, the J gene TRBJ2-7; 8 nucleotides agree with TRBD1. This CDR3 is built from 14 residues. V trimming: 5 bases; J trimming: 7 bases; junction bases outside the gene matches: 10. The germline V gene has CDR1 SGHAT and CDR2 FQNNGV. CDR3 in DNA: TGTGCCAGCAGCCCTCAGGGGGCGCTTGGTGAGCAGTACTTC. It is translated as CASSPQGALGEQYF.

This clone was counted only a few times. The rearrangement joins TRBV18 to TRBJ1-1; TRBD1 might be the D (6 bases). V lost 2 bases to trimming and J lost 7 bases, with 11 bases between them. Germline V CDR1 and CDR2: KGHSH, LQKENI. The CDR3 consists of 13 residues. The CDR3 DNA follows: TGTGCCAGCTCACCAGACCCAGGGGTTGAAGCTTTCTTT. This codes for CASSPDPGVEAFF.

This chain links TRBV4-1 with TRBJ2-1; 14 bases are shared with TRBD2. V lost 1 base, J lost 6 bases, and 8 bases stayed unmatched. Germline loops: CDR1 MGHRA, CDR2 YSYEKL. This CDR3 has 18 residues. CDR3 bases: TGCGCCAGCAGCCAAGTGGACATGGGACTAGCGGGGGCCAATGAGCAGTTCTTC. It codes for CASSQVDMGLAGANEQFF.

This CDR3 is CASSRQGATNEKLFF. DNA of the CDR3: TGCGCCAGCAGCCGGCAGGGGGCGACTAATGAAAAACTGTTTTTT. This chain joins TRBV5-1 and TRBJ1-4; TRBD1 matches at 8 bases. CDR3 length: 15 residues. In germline, CDR1 is SGHRS, CDR2 YFSETQ. After removal of 4 bases from V and 2 bases from J, the junction contained 4 bases not matched to a gene.

The chain recombines TRBV28 with TRBJ1-4; D is uncertain. V lost 2 bases and J lost 13, with 8 bases in between. The CDR3 loop spans 11 amino acids. Looked up from germline, CDR1 is MDHEN and CDR2 is SYDVKM. This CDR3 is CASSLGGLLFF. The CDR3 DNA sequence: TGTGCCAGCAGTTTAGGCGGGTTACTGTTTTTT.

The J gene is TRBJ2-3, the V gene TRBV9; TRBD2 matches 8 bases. This CDR3 contains 16 residues. J lost 2 bases, V lost 3 bases, and 8 bases had no gene match. Germline loops: CDR1 SGDLS, CDR2 YYNGEE. CDR3 protein: CASSAQAGEDTDTQYF. CDR3 bases: TGTGCCAGCAGCGCCCAAGCGGGGGAGGACACAGATACGCAGTATTTT.

J is TRBJ2-3 and V is TRBV29-1; the D is unclear. Trimming left V 0 bases short and J 3 bases short, with 10 bases between. The CDR3 is 14 amino acids. The V gene's germline CDR1 is SQVTM and CDR2 ANQGSEA. The CDR3 bases are TGCAGCGTTGAAGATTGGTCCGGGACAGATACGCAGTATTTT. Its translation: CSVEDWSGTDTQYF.

The J gene is TRBJ1-2, the V gene TRBV19; possibly TRBD1 for D (5 bases). CDR1 is LNHDA and CDR2 is SQIVND in the germline V gene (reference sequence). Trimming shortened V by 11 bases and J by 0 bases, and 10 bases separated the two germline ends. This CDR3 contains 12 residues. The DNA for the CDR3 is TGTGCCGCTAGGGGTTCTAACTATGGCTACACCTTC. It codes for CAARGSNYGYTF.

The genes are TRBV5-1 and TRBJ2-1, with D hard to call. Deletions cut 0 bases from V and 0 bases from J, with 7 bases between. The CDR3 length is 15 residues. Germline-derived CDR1 and CDR2 are SGHRS and YFSETQ. The DNA for the CDR3 is TGCGCCAGCAGCTTGGCACAGAGCTCCTACAATGAGCAGTTCTTC. It is translated as CASSLAQSSYNEQFF.

This clone was picked up a small number of times. The V gene is TRBV7-2, the J gene TRBJ2-4; 7 bases align to TRBD1. This CDR3 contains 13 residues. Germline-derived CDR1 and CDR2 are SGHTA and FQGNSA. With 4 bases clipped from V and 5 bases from J, the junction kept 2 bases outside the gene matches. Here the CDR3 reads CASSYRGQNIQYF. The CDR3 nucleotides read TGTGCCAGCAGCTACAGGGGCCAAAACATTCAGTACTTC.

This chain uses TRBV10-3 with TRBJ1-1; unclear D gene. CDR3 length equals 12 residues. Germline V gene lookup returns CDR1 ENHRY and CDR2 SYGVKD. Between the trimmed V and J ends, which lost 8 bases and 6 bases, there was a span of 13 bases. CDR3 residues: CAIVGASPEAFF. CDR3 coding DNA: TGTGCCATCGTCGGTGCGAGCCCTGAAGCTTTCTTT.

DNA of the CDR3: TGTGCCAGCAGCTTTCTTCCGCCAAAGGGACAGGGGAGGTCCTACGAGCAGTACTTC. It specifies CASSFLPPKGQGRSYEQYF. The rearrangement joins TRBV7-9 to TRBJ2-7, with 10 bases lining up with TRBD1. Looked up from germline, CDR1 is SEHNR and CDR2 is FQNEAQ (reference sequence). The trim removed 3 bases at V and 1 base at J, leaving 15 bases unmatched. This CDR3 region has 19 residues.